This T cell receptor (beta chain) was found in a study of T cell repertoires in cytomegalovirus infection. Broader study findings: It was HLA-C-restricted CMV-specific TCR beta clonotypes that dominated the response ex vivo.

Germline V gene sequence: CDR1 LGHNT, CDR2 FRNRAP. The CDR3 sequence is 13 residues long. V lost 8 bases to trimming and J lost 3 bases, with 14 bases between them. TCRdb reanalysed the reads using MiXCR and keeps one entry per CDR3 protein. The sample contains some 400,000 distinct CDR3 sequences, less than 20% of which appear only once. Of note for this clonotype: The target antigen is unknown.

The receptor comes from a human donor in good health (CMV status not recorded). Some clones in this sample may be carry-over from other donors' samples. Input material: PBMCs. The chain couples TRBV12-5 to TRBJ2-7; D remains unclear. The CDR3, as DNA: TGTGCTAGTTGTTCAGGAGTGTGCTACGAGCAGTACTTC. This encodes CASCSGVCYEQYF.